This entry lists 5 T cell receptor beta chains sequenced from one sample in a study of early T cells in non-severe SARS-CoV-2 infection. MiXCR was run by TCRdb on the 5' RACE reads, yielding one entry per CDR3 protein. The top ten hold roughly 5% of the sample, which has 45,000 to 55,000 distinct CDR3 sequences, approximately 7.5% seen once. The specimen sequenced was whole blood. The receptors originated from an adult who was a healthcare worker with PCR-confirmed SARS-CoV-2 infection or an uninfected control (not recorded which).

In this sample, this clonotype turned up many times. This chain connects TRBV7-2 to TRBJ1-1; a weak D match, TRBD1 (6 bases). The CDR3 is made up of 14 amino acids. Trimming left V 1 base short and J 4 bases short, with 10 bases between. Germline values: CDR1 SGHTA, CDR2 FQGNSA. The chain's CDR3 is CASSLEGVGTEAFF. DNA for the CDR3: TGTGCCAGCAGCTTAGAGGGGGTAGGCACTGAAGCTTTCTTT. Filled out from reference TRBV7-2 and TRBJ1-1, the complete variable domain reads GAGVSQSPSNKVTEKGKDVELRCDPISGHTALYWYRQSLGQGLEFLIYFQGNSAPDKSGLPSDRFSAERTGGSVSTLTIQRTQQEDSAVYLCASSLEGVGTEAFFGQGTRLTVV.

This clonotype has ten or more counts. The chain links TRBV12-3 or TRBV12-4 to TRBJ1-1; tentative D call: TRBD1 (6 bases). Trimming shortened V by 6 bases and J by 2 bases, and 10 bases separated the two germline ends. This CDR3 has 13 amino acids. The CDR3 DNA reads as TGTGCCAGCAGCCCGGACAGTAACACTGAAGCTTTCTTT. Amino acid sequence: CASSPDSNTEAFF.

This clonotype has at least ten counts. The chain has TRBV20-1 and TRBJ2-7, with D possibly being TRBD2 (6 bases). Germline loops: CDR1 DFQATT, CDR2 SNEGSKA (reference sequence). This CDR3 comprises 12 residues. The V and J ends lost 6 bases and 1 base respectively, with 10 bases between them. The CDR3 is CSARDLSYEQYF. CDR3 sequence (DNA): TGCAGTGCAAGGGACTTATCCTACGAGCAGTACTTC.

In its sample, this clonotype was seen many times. The J gene is TRBJ1-1, the V gene TRBV10-3, with 7 nucleotides matching TRBD1. There are 12 residues in the CDR3. Germline V CDR1 and CDR2: ENHRY, SYGVKD. The V and J ends lost 4 bases and 7 bases, in that order; junction bases with no gene match: 3. DNA for the CDR3: TGTGCCATCAGTGTTGGACAGGATGAAGCTTTCTTT. Amino acid sequence: CAISVGQDEAFF.

This chain joins TRBV7-2 and TRBJ1-2; perhaps TRBD1 as D (6 bases). Between the trimmed V and J ends, which lost 6 bases and 8 bases, there was a span of 13 bases. From germline, CDR1 is SGHTA and CDR2 FQGNSA. The CDR3 is 12 amino acids. The CDR3 nucleotides are TGTGCCAGCAGTCCTAGGACAGTAGGCTACACCTTC. Translation gives CASSPRTVGYTF.